The clone carrying this T cell receptor (beta chain) was detected many times. This specimen belongs to a study of T cells in Graves' hyperthyroidism and ophthalmopathy. Uncontrolled infection, other autoimmune disease, pregnancy or lactation led to exclusion. The CDR3 regions of TCR beta were amplified from RNA transcripts. When the TCR CDR3 underwent first-round RT-PCR, the HTBI primer set was used. TCRdb reprocessed the multiplex PCR reads with MiXCR, giving one entry per CDR3 protein. The data contain roughly 380,000 distinct CDR3 sequences, approximately 14% of them singletons. The germline CDR1 and CDR2 sequences are KGHSH and LQKENI. V lost 0 bases to trimming and J lost 6 bases, with 9 bases between them. The CDR3 consists of 13 residues.

Input material: blood. This chain uses TRBV18 with TRBJ2-7; D not certain. The origin of this receptor is a woman aged 55 to 70 with Graves' hyperthyroidism. In nucleotides, the CDR3 is TGTGCCAGCTCACCACCGTCGGCACTCGAGCAGTACTTC. The encoded protein is CASSPPSALEQYF.